The clone carrying this TCR beta chain was recorded a few times. Clones were sequenced by immunoSEQ multiplex PCR, and TCRdb holds only the in-frame ones, with some missing. The sample holds around 300,000 clones, around 90% seen once. The data originate from a study of blood T cell repertoires in COVID-19. The length of the CDR3 is 16 residues. The V and J ends lost 5 bases and 5 bases, in that order; junction bases with no gene match: 11. Germline CDR1 is MNHEY and CDR2 is SMNVEV (reference sequence). The receptor was derived from a man younger than 35 with active or convalescent COVID-19. The sequenced sample was peripheral blood. This chain links TRBV27 with TRBJ2-5, with 10 bases that match TRBD2. The CDR3 sequence: CASSLRGAGGPETQYF. CDR3 coding DNA: TGTGCCAGCAGTCTCCGTGGAGCGGGGGGGCCCGAGACCCAGTACTTC.